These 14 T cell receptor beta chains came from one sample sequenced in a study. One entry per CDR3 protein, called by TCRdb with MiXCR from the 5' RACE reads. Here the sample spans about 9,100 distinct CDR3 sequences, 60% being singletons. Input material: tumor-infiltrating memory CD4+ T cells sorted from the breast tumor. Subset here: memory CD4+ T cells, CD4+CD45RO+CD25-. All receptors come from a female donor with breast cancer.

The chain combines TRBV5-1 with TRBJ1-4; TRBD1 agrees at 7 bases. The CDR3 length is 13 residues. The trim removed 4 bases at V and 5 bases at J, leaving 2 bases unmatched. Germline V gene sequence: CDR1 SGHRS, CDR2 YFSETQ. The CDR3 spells CASSQGQNEKLFF. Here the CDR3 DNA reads TGCGCCAGCAGCCAGGGACAGAATGAAAAACTGTTTTTT.

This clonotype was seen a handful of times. CDR3 region: CASRAQGNQPQHF. The DNA for the CDR3 is TGTGCCAGCAGAGCGCAGGGCAATCAGCCCCAGCATTTT. This sequence joins TRBV2 and TRBJ1-5; D not certain. Germline V CDR1 and CDR2: SNHLY, FYNNEI. This CDR3 has 13 amino acids. V shed 6 bases and J shed 2 bases, with 8 bases lying between them.

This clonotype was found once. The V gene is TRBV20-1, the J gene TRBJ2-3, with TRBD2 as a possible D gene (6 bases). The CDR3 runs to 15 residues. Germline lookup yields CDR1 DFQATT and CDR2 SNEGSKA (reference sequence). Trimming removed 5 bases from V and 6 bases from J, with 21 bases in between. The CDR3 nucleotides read TGCAGTGCTTCTCCGAGACTAGGAATGGGGGATACGCAGTATTTT. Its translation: CSASPRLGMGDTQYF.

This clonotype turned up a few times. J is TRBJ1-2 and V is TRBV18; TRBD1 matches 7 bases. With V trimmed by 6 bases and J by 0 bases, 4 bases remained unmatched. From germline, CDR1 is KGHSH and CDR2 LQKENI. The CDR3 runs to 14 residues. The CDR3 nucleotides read TGTGCCAGCTCCCCTGACAGGGCTAACTATGGCTACACCTTC. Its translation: CASSPDRANYGYTF.

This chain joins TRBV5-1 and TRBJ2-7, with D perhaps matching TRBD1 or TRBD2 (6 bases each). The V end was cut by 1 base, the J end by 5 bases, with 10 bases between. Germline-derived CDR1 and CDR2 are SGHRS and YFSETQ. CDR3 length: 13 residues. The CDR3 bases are TGCGCCAGCAGCTTGCGGGGGCGCGACGAGCAGTACTTC. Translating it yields CASSLRGRDEQYF.

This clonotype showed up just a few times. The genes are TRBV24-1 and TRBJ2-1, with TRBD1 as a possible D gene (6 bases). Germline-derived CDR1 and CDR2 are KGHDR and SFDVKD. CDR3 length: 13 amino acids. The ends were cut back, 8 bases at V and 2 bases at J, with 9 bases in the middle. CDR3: CATKGDAYNEQFF. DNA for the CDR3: TGTGCCACCAAGGGGGACGCCTACAATGAGCAGTTCTTC.

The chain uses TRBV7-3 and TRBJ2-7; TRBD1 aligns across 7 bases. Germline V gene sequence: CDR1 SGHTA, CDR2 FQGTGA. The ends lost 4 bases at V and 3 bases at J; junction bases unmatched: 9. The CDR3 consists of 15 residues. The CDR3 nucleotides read TGTGCCAGCAGCTCGACCGGGACAGCCGACTACGAGCAGTACTTC. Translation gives CASSSTGTADYEQYF.

The CDR3 loop reads CSARDRAGGVQPQHF. CDR3 DNA sequence: TGCAGTGCTAGAGATCGGGCGGGGGGCGTGCAGCCCCAGCATTTT. The rearrangement links TRBV20-1 to TRBJ1-5; D is perhaps TRBD1 (6 bases). V lost 0 bases to trimming and J lost 7 bases, with 16 bases between them. The CDR3 length is 15 residues. Germline values: CDR1 DFQATT, CDR2 SNEGSKA (reference sequence).

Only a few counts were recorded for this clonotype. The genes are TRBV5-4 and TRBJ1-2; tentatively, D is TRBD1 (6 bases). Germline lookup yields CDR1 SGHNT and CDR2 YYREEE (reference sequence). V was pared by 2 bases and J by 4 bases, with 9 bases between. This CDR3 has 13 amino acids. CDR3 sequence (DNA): TGTGCCAGCAGCTTACAGGGTAGCTATGGCTACACCTTC. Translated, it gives CASSLQGSYGYTF.

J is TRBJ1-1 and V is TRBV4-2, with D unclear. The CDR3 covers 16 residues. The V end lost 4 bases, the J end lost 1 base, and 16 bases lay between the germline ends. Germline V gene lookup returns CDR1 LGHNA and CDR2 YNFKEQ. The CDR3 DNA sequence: TGTGCCAGCAGCCCCCTGGGTGTCTCCGGGAACACTGAAGCTTTCTTT. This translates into CASSPLGVSGNTEAFF.

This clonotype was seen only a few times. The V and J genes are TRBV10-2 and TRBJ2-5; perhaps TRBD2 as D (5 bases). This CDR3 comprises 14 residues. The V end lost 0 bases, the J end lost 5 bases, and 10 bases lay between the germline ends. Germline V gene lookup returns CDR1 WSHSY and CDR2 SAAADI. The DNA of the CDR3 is TGCGCCAGCAGTGAGTCTGGGCCGGGGGAGACCCAGTACTTC. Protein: CASSESGPGETQYF.

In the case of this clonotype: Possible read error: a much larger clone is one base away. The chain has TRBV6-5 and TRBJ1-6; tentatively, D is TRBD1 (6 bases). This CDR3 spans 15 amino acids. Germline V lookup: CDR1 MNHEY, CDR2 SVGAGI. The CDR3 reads CASSPQQGGGSLLHF. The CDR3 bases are TGTGCCAGCAGCCCCCAACAGGGCGGTGGGTCACTCCTCCACTTT.

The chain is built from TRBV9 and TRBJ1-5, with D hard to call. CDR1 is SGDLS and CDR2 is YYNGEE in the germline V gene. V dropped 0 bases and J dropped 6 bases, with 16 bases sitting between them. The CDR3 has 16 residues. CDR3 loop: CASSVGTSRGIQPQHF. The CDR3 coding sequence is TGTGCCAGCAGCGTAGGAACCTCTCGAGGGATTCAGCCCCAGCATTTT.

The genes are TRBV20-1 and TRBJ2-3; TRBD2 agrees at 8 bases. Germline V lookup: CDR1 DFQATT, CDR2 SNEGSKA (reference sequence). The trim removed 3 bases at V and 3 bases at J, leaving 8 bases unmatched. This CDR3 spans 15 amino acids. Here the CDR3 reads CSARTPSGRTDTQYF. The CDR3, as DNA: TGCAGTGCTAGGACTCCGAGCGGGAGAACAGATACGCAGTATTTT.